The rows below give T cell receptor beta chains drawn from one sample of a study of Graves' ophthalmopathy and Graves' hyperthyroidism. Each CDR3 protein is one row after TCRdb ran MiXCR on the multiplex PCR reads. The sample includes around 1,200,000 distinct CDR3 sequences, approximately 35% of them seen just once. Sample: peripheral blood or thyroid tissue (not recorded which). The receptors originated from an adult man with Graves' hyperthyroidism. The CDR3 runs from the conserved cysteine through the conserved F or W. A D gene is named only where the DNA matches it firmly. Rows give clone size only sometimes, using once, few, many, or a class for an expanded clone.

TGTGCCATCAGATACAGCACTGAAGCTTTCTTT,CAIRYSTEAFF,NA,TRBJ1-1,TRBV10-3,NA
TGCAGTGCTAGAGCCTCCGACGGAAACCAAGAGACCCAGTACTTC,CSARASDGNQETQYF,NA,TRBJ2-5,TRBV20-1,NA
TGCAGTGACCGTTGGGGCACTGAAGCTTTCTTT,CSDRWGTEAFF,many,TRBJ1-1,TRBV20-1,NA
TGTGCCAGTAGCAAAAGGGTTAGGGACGGCTTCTACGAGCAGTACTTC,CASSKRVRDGFYEQYF,few,TRBJ2-7,TRBV19,NA
TGTGCCAGCAGTGACGAGGGGACTAGCGGGAGGTACGAGCAGTACTTC,CASSDEGTSGRYEQYF,NA,TRBJ2-7,TRBV6-1,TRBD2
TGCGCCAGCAGCCAAGGGACCACCTCCTGGGAGCAGTACTTC,CASSQGTTSWEQYF,NA,TRBJ2-7,TRBV5-1,NA
TGTGCCAGCAGTGGAGTGGGGCTGGACACTGAAGCTTTCTTT,CASSGVGLDTEAFF,once,TRBJ1-1,TRBV25-1,NA
TGCGCCAGCAGCATCCCCGAGACAGGGAGGGAAGATGAAAAACTGTTTTTT,CASSIPETGREDEKLFF,NA,TRBJ1-4,TRBV5-1,TRBD1
TGTGCCAGCAGCTTACGGGACAGCTACTACGAGCAGTGCTTC,CASSLRDSYYEQCF,NA,TRBJ2-7,TRBV7-9,TRBD1
TGTGCCAGCAGCGGAACACAGGACAATGAGCAGTTCTTC,CASSGTQDNEQFF,NA,TRBJ2-1,TRBV9,NA
TGTGCCAGCAAAAAAAAAGGGACAGGTTTCCAGAACACTGAAGCTTTCTTT,CASKKKGTGFQNTEAFF,many,TRBJ1-1,TRBV7-9,TRBD1
TGTGCCAGCGGTCCGTCTGGTTTTCGAGAGACCCAGTACTTC,CASGPSGFRETQYF,NA,TRBJ2-5,TRBV6-5,NA
TGTGCCAGTAGTATGGAGCAACCCGGGACTAGAACCTACGAGCAGTACTTC,CASSMEQPGTRTYEQYF,NA,TRBJ2-7,TRBV19,TRBD2
TGTGCCAGCAGTGACGCCCATAGGAATCAGCCCCAGCATTTT,CASSDAHRNQPQHF,NA,TRBJ1-5,TRBV6-5,NA
TGTGCCAGCAGCCAAGTGGGCAGACTGGGGCAGTACTTC,CASSQVGRLGQYF,many,TRBJ2-7,TRBV3-1,NA
TGCGCCAGCAGCTTATACTCGACGGACTACGAGCAGTACTTC,CASSLYSTDYEQYF,once,TRBJ2-7,TRBV5-1,NA
TGCGCCAGCAGCCAAGTGTACAGTCTGGGAGCTTTCTTT,CASSQVYSLGAFF,NA,TRBJ1-1,TRBV7-9,NA
TGTGCCAGCAGCCCCGGAGGCCCTTACTCCTACGAGCAGTACTTC,CASSPGGPYSYEQYF,NA,TRBJ2-7,TRBV5-8,NA
TGTGCCACCAGCAGAGAACGAGCGTCTTCTGAAGCTTTCTTT,CATSRERASSEAFF,NA,TRBJ1-1,TRBV15,NA
TGTGCCAGCAGCCACCCGGGGCGCGGCAATCAGCCCCAGCATTTT,CASSHPGRGNQPQHF,NA,TRBJ1-5,TRBV25-1,NA
TGTGCCAGCAGCTTTGGGTTCACTGAAGCTTTCTTT,CASSFGFTEAFF,NA,TRBJ1-1,TRBV3-1,NA
TGTGCCAGCAGCCAAGACGGACTAGGGGATTCACCCCTCCACTTT,CASSQDGLGDSPLHF,NA,TRBJ1-6,TRBV14,NA
TGTGCCAGCAGTTACGCAGGGACAGGCTTTGGAAACACCATATATTTT,CASSYAGTGFGNTIYF,NA,TRBJ1-3,TRBV6-5,TRBD1
TGTGCCAGCAGTTCACCGACAGGGCAAGAGACCCAGTACTTC,CASSSPTGQETQYF,NA,TRBJ2-5,TRBV12-3/TRBV12-4,TRBD1
TGTGCCAGCAGTGACGGCTCTGGAGGGGGCAGGAGTTCACCCCTCCACTTT,CASSDGSGGGRSSPLHF,NA,TRBJ1-6,TRBV6-4,TRBD1
TGTGCCAGCAGCCGCCGTTCCTCTAATGAAAAACTGTTTTTT,CASSRRSSNEKLFF,few,TRBJ1-4,TRBV28,NA
TGTGCCAGCAGTTACTCGTATCAGGGTCTTACTCATGGCTACACCTTC,CASSYSYQGLTHGYTF,NA,TRBJ1-2,TRBV6-5,NA
TGTGCCAGCAGTTACTCCTGGGGGACCATGAACACTGAAGCTTTCTTT,CASSYSWGTMNTEAFF,many,TRBJ1-1,TRBV6-5,NA
TGTGCCAGCAGTGAAAGATTAGGGCCGACCTACGAGCAGTACTTC,CASSERLGPTYEQYF,NA,TRBJ2-7,TRBV10-3,NA
TGTGCCATCAGTTTGACAGCTCATAGCAATCAGCCCCAGCATTTT,CAISLTAHSNQPQHF,NA,TRBJ1-5,TRBV9,NA
TGTGTCAGCATCAGGGACCGGGCTGGGTCTGAAGCTTTCTTT,CVSIRDRAGSEAFF,NA,TRBJ1-1,TRBV12-3/TRBV12-4,NA
TGCAGCGTTGGACAGGGTTTAGACTACGAGCAGTACTTC,CSVGQGLDYEQYF,many,TRBJ2-7,TRBV29-1,TRBD1
TGTGCCAGCAGTGAAGCCGGGACAGGGGGCGGGTACGAGCAGTACTTC,CASSEAGTGGGYEQYF,NA,TRBJ2-7,TRBV7-9,TRBD1
TGTGCCAGCAGCGTAGGAGGTTCAGGGGCTGGAAACACCATATATTTT,CASSVGGSGAGNTIYF,NA,TRBJ1-3,TRBV9,NA
TGTGCCAGCAGAGGGGACAACCATCAGCCCCAGCATTTT,CASRGDNHQPQHF,NA,TRBJ1-5,TRBV2,NA
TGCGCCAGCAGCCAAGATCTCAGGGGAAGAAGCACTGAAGCTTTCTTT,CASSQDLRGRSTEAFF,many,TRBJ1-1,TRBV4-3,NA
TGTGCCAGCACCCCTGGGGAGCTGTTTTTT,CASTPGELFF,NA,TRBJ2-2,TRBV5-1,NA
TGTGCCAGCACTTTACAATCTTCGTACGAGCAGTACTTC,CASTLQSSYEQYF,NA,TRBJ2-7,TRBV12-3/TRBV12-4,NA
TGTGCCAGCACTCTAGGGAGGGGCTTGGGGGCTTTCTTT,CASTLGRGLGAFF,few,TRBJ1-1,TRBV12-3/TRBV12-4,NA
TGTGCCAGCAGCTTATCTTCCGGGAGCTGGGAGACCCAGTACTTC,CASSLSSGSWETQYF,many,TRBJ2-5,TRBV13,NA
TGTGCCAGCAGCAAGAGGTACGGGCCCACCATGAACACTGAAGCTTTCTTT,CASSKRYGPTMNTEAFF,NA,TRBJ1-1,TRBV13,NA
TGTGCCAGCAGGGGCGGGGGCCGGAACGAGCAGTACTTC,CASRGGGRNEQYF,few,TRBJ2-7,TRBV12-3/TRBV12-4,NA
TGTGCCTGGAAGCAGTTCGGCTTATACGAGCAGTACTTC,CAWKQFGLYEQYF,NA,TRBJ2-7,TRBV30,NA
TGTGCCAGTTGGACAGGGGGGAACACCGGGGAGCTGTTTTTT,CASWTGGNTGELFF,many,TRBJ2-2,TRBV2,TRBD1
TGCGCCAGCACCCATTATTGGACGGAAGGGGAGACCCAGTACTTC,CASTHYWTEGETQYF,NA,TRBJ2-5,TRBV4-3,NA
TGTGCCAGCAGTGAACAGGGCCACGAGCAGTACTTC,CASSEQGHEQYF,many,TRBJ2-7,TRBV2,NA
TGCAGCGTTGATCTGGCGCTCCAAGAGACCCAGTACTTC,CSVDLALQETQYF,NA,TRBJ2-5,TRBV29-1,NA
TGTGCCAGTAGTATCGTTAGTGTCGGTGGCACTGAAGCTTTCTTT,CASSIVSVGGTEAFF,few,TRBJ1-1,TRBV19,NA
TGTGCCAGCAGCTTGTGGGGACAGGGTCGGACTGAAGCTTTCTTT,CASSLWGQGRTEAFF,few,TRBJ1-1,TRBV5-6,TRBD1
TGTGCCAGCAGTGGACAGGGGAAAGAGACCCAGTACTTC,CASSGQGKETQYF,many,TRBJ2-5,TRBV2,TRBD1
TGTGCCTGGAGTGTACCAGGGGACTACGAGCAGTACTTC,CAWSVPGDYEQYF,few,TRBJ2-7,TRBV30,NA
TGTGCCAGCAGAAGGGGGTCCGGCACAGATACGCAGTATTTT,CASRRGSGTDTQYF,NA,TRBJ2-3,TRBV25-1,NA
TGTGCCAGCAGCTTAGGGACAGGGCAATCAGAGACCCAGTACTTC,CASSLGTGQSETQYF,many,TRBJ2-5,TRBV7-8,TRBD1